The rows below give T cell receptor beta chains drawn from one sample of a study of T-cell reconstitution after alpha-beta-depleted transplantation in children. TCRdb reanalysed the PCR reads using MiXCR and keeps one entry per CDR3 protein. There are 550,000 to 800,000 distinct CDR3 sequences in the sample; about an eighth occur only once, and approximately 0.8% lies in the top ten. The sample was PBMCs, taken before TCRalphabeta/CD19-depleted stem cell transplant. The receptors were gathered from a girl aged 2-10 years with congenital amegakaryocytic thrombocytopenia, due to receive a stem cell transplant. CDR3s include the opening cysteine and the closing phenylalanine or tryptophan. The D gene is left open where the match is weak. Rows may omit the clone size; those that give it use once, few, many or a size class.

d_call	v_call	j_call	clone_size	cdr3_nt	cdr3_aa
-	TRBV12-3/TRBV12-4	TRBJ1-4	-	TGTGCCAGCAGTTTTTGGGGGGCGGTCAAACTGTTTTTT	CASSFWGAVKLFF
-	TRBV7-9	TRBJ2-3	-	TGTGCCAGCAGCTTCCAGCGGAACACAGATACGCAGTATTTT	CASSFQRNTDTQYF
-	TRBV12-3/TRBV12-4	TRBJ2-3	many	TGTGCCAGCAGCTTGATGGATGGAGGTGGTACGCAGTATTTT	CASSLMDGGGTQYF
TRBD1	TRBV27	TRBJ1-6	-	TGTGCCAGCAGTTTAACAGGGGCCAATTCACCCCTCCACTTT	CASSLTGANSPLHF
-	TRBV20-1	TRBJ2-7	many	TGCAGTGCTAGAGATCAGGGCGGATCATCCTACGAGCAGTACTTC	CSARDQGGSSYEQYF
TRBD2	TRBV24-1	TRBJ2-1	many	TGTGCCACCAGTGACCGGGCTAGCGGACGCCGGTACAATGAGCAGTTCTTC	CATSDRASGRRYNEQFF
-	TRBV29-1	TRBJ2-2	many	TGCAGCGTTGGAGAGCTGCTACCGAACACCGGGGAGCTGTTTTTT	CSVGELLPNTGELFF
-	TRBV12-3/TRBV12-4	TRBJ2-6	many	TGTGCCAGCAGTTATTCCCAGGGATCTGGGGCCAACGTCCTGACTTTC	CASSYSQGSGANVLTF
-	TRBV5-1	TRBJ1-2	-	TGCGCCAGCACCTTTCTCGGGGCAGGGGCGAATGGCTACACCTTC	CASTFLGAGANGYTF
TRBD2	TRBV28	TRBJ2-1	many	TGTGCCAGCAGCTCATCCGGACTAGGGCGTGATGAGCAGTTCTTC	CASSSSGLGRDEQFF